One sample yielded the 10 T cell receptor beta chains listed below, sequenced in a study of blood T cell repertoires in COVID-19. Generated by immunoSEQ multiplex PCR, the TCRdb table keeps only in-frame clones and is missing some. The sample has about 350,000 clones; over 75% are singletons. The source material was PBMCs or T cells enriched from blood (not recorded which). Source of these receptors: a woman in her 30s who had recovered from COVID-19.

This clone has a single count. J is TRBJ1-2 and V is TRBV5-1; 7 positions match TRBD1. CDR3 length equals 15 residues. In germline, CDR1 is SGHRS, CDR2 YFSETQ. After removal of 3 bases from V and 7 bases from J, the junction contained 12 bases not matched to a gene. The CDR3 DNA reads TGCGCCAGCAGCTACCTACAGCAGGGGGACCTTGGCTACACCTTC. It encodes CASSYLQQGDLGYTF.

The CDR3, as DNA: TGTGCCAGCAGCTCGACCCGGGAGGACCTTCTTTACAATGAGCAGTTCTTC. Protein product: CASSSTREDLLYNEQFF. This chain links TRBV13 with TRBJ2-1, with TRBD2 matching 7 bases. Germline CDR1 PRHDT, CDR2 FYEKMQ (reference sequence). With 4 bases clipped from V and 4 bases from J, the junction kept 13 bases outside the gene matches. This CDR3 comprises 17 residues.

This clone came up once. This rearrangement joins TRBV10-2 to TRBJ1-2; unclear D gene. The CDR3 consists of 14 residues. Trimming stripped 1 base from V and 2 bases from J, with 8 bases between. The germline V gene encodes CDR1 WSHSY and CDR2 SAAADI. This chain's CDR3 is CASSEYSMNYGYTF. The CDR3 DNA sequence: TGCGCCAGCAGTGAGTACTCCATGAACTATGGCTACACCTTC.

This chain links TRBV5-1 with TRBJ1-1; D might be TRBD1 (6 bases). V was cut by 4 bases and J by 1 base, with 17 bases left in between. The CDR3 contains 16 residues. The germline gives CDR1 SGHRS, CDR2 YFSETQ. CDR3 protein: CASSRATQGPNTEAFF. The DNA for the CDR3 is TGCGCCAGCAGCCGAGCTACACAGGGCCCGAACACTGAAGCTTTCTTT.

The CDR3 DNA follows: TGTGCCAGCAGGACACTGGGACAGGGGGAGGACAATGAGCAGTTCTTC. As protein: CASRTLGQGEDNEQFF. V gene TRBV27 combines with J gene TRBJ2-1; 11 bases agree with TRBD1. Germline V gene lookup returns CDR1 MNHEY and CDR2 SMNVEV (reference sequence). The CDR3 covers 16 residues. Trimming cost V 6 bases and J 5 bases; bases outside gene matches: 9.

This clone was recorded once. The V gene is TRBV4-3, the J gene TRBJ1-2, with 7 bases matching TRBD1. The germline CDR1 and CDR2 sequences are LGHNA and YSLEER. This CDR3 has 16 residues. V lost 0 bases to trimming and J lost 1 base; unmatched junction nucleotides: 5. CDR3 amino acids: CASSQDLGTVNYGYTF. In DNA, the CDR3 is TGCGCCAGCAGCCAAGATCTGGGGACAGTTAACTATGGCTACACCTTC.

V gene TRBV6-4 combines with J gene TRBJ2-1, with D tentatively TRBD2 (6 bases). The germline gives CDR1 MRHNA, CDR2 SNTAGT. V lost 7 bases and J lost 4, with 14 bases in between. The length of the CDR3 is 14 residues. CDR3 sequence reads: CASKTGVWYNEQFF. The CDR3 DNA follows: TGTGCCAGCAAAACGGGGGTTTGGTACAATGAGCAGTTCTTC.

The V and J genes are TRBV7-2 and TRBJ1-5; the match to TRBD1 covers 8 bases. V lost 5 bases, J lost 3 bases, and 9 bases stayed unmatched. CDR3 length equals 16 residues. Germline-derived CDR1 and CDR2 are SGHTA and FQGNSA. The CDR3 here is CASSPQGAGNNQPQHF. CDR3 coding DNA: TGTGCCAGCAGCCCGCAGGGGGCGGGAAACAATCAGCCCCAGCATTTT.

The rearrangement uses TRBV18 and TRBJ1-3, with 9 bases identical to TRBD1. Germline-derived CDR1 and CDR2 are KGHSH and LQKENI. This CDR3 has 17 residues. V was pared by 6 bases and J by 0 bases, with 9 bases of the junction left unmatched. The CDR3 region has the DNA TGTGCCAGCTCCCAAGGGACAGGGCCAAGCTCTGGAAACACCATATATTTT. Translation gives CASSQGTGPSSGNTIYF.

The CDR3 DNA sequence: TGTGCCAGCCACAGTCCCGACTATAATTCACCCCTCCACTTT. Protein product: CASHSPDYNSPLHF. This chain connects TRBV10-3 to TRBJ1-6; D is ambiguous. The CDR3 is 14 residues long. Germline V gene data show CDR1 as ENHRY and CDR2 as SYGVKD. V dropped 10 bases and J dropped 3 bases, with 13 bases sitting between them.